The TCR beta chain described here comes from a study of control samples from healthy donors and cancer patients. Generated by immunoSEQ multiplex PCR, the TCRdb table keeps only in-frame clones and is missing some. The table has roughly 130,000 clones, around 90% seen once. CDR1 and CDR2 from the germline V gene are WSHSY and SAAADI. This CDR3 spans 18 amino acids. V shed 0 bases and J shed 0 bases, with 16 bases lying between them. The source material was blood. The TCR sequence derives from a man younger than 35 in good health. The rearrangement links TRBV10-2 to TRBJ2-3; D gene uncertain. The CDR3 sequence is CASSESGSFDSSTDTQYF. CDR3 sequence (DNA): TGCGCCAGCAGTGAGTCAGGCTCGTTCGACTCTAGCACAGATACGCAGTATTTT.